The rows below give T cell receptor beta chains drawn from one sample of a study of memory CD4+ T cells and cytomegalovirus serostatus. Clones were sequenced by immunoSEQ multiplex PCR, and TCRdb holds only the in-frame ones, with some missing. The top ten hold 2% of the sample, which has 50,000 to 60,000 clones, around 80% seen once. Sequences were obtained from memory CD4+ T cells from blood. The receptors come from an adult in good health and CMV-seropositive. Both conserved end residues are part of each CDR3. D genes are given only for firm matches. Expanded clones are given a class, and other clones once, few, many or no size at all.

v_gene: TRBV19; j_gene: TRBJ2-7; abundance: .; d_gene: TRBD2; CDR3nt: TGTGCCAGTAGTTTGCTCCTAGCGGGAGTCTACGAGCAGTACTTC; CDR3aa: CASSLLLAGVYEQYF
v_gene: TRBV27; j_gene: TRBJ1-1; abundance: .; d_gene: TRBD1; CDR3nt: TGTGCCAGCAGTCCCGAGACAGGGAGGGAAGCTTTCTTT; CDR3aa: CASSPETGREAFF
v_gene: TRBV6-6; j_gene: TRBJ2-2; abundance: once; d_gene: TRBD1; CDR3nt: TGTGCCAGCAGCCAAGCCCAGGGGGCCGGGGAGCTGTTTTTT; CDR3aa: CASSQAQGAGELFF
v_gene: TRBV30; j_gene: TRBJ2-5; abundance: .; d_gene: TRBD1; CDR3nt: TGTGCCTGGAGTGAGACAGGGGGCTTCTTGGAGACCCAGTACTTC; CDR3aa: CAWSETGGFLETQYF
v_gene: TRBV11-2; j_gene: TRBJ2-5; abundance: .; d_gene: TRBD2; CDR3nt: TGTGCCAGCAGCTTTTGGGGGGGTGAGACCCAGTACTTC; CDR3aa: CASSFWGGETQYF
v_gene: TRBV7-9; j_gene: TRBJ1-4; abundance: .; d_gene: .; CDR3nt: TGTGCCAGCAGCTTGGGGTCGTTTGCAACTAATGAAAAACTGTTTTTT; CDR3aa: CASSLGSFATNEKLFF
v_gene: TRBV4-3; j_gene: TRBJ2-1; abundance: .; d_gene: TRBD2; CDR3nt: TGCGCCAGCAGCCTACAGCGGGAGGGCTACAATGAGCAGTTCTTC; CDR3aa: CASSLQREGYNEQFF
v_gene: TRBV7-3; j_gene: TRBJ2-1; abundance: .; d_gene: .; CDR3nt: TGTGCCAGCAGCACAGGTCATGAGCAGTTCTTC; CDR3aa: CASSTGHEQFF
v_gene: TRBV6-1; j_gene: TRBJ2-3; abundance: .; d_gene: .; CDR3nt: TGTGCCAGTTCACCTGGAGGAGGGAGGATAGATACGCAGTATTTT; CDR3aa: CASSPGGGRIDTQYF
v_gene: TRBV5-1; j_gene: TRBJ2-5; abundance: .; d_gene: .; CDR3nt: TGCGCCAGCAGCTTGAAGATGGGTTCTCAAGAGACCCAGTACTTC; CDR3aa: CASSLKMGSQETQYF
v_gene: TRBV2; j_gene: TRBJ2-7; abundance: .; d_gene: TRBD2; CDR3nt: TGTGCCAGCAGTGACCTAGCGGGGGGCCTCTACGAGCAGTACTTC; CDR3aa: CASSDLAGGLYEQYF